These 11 T cell receptor beta chains originate from one sample sequenced in a study of neurological immune-mediated disorders. TCRdb re-called the 5' RACE reads with MiXCR, one entry per CDR3 protein. The sample yields about 84,000 distinct CDR3 sequences, under 4.5% seen once. As for time point: longitudinal time-point 3. The sequencing input was PBMCs. These receptors all stem from a woman aged 55-70 years with multiple sclerosis.

At least ten counts were recorded for this clonotype. The chain couples TRBV20-1 to TRBJ1-1, with D unresolved. The V end was cut by 3 bases, the J end by 1 base, with 15 bases between. Per the germline V gene, CDR1 is DFQATT and CDR2 is SNEGSKA (reference sequence). The CDR3 runs to 15 residues. DNA for the CDR3: TGCAGTGCTAGCGTTGGGTTTACGGGGAACACTGAAGCTTTCTTT. Translating it yields CSASVGFTGNTEAFF.

In its sample, this clonotype was seen a few times. The V call is TRBV5-6, the J call TRBJ1-3; D is possibly TRBD1 (5 bases). V was pared by 1 base and J by 0 bases, with 8 bases between. Germline V gene lookup returns CDR1 SGHDT and CDR2 YYEEEE. The CDR3 has 15 amino acids. DNA for the CDR3: TGTGCCAGCAGCTTGCCTGACAGCTCTGGAAACACCATATATTTT. It codes for CASSLPDSSGNTIYF.

This clonotype showed up many times. The chain has TRBV12-3 or TRBV12-4 and TRBJ2-3, with D perhaps given as TRBD1 or TRBD2 (5 bases each). The CDR3 covers 14 residues. V lost 3 bases and J 6 bases, leaving 13 bases between the germline ends. This chain's CDR3 is CASSFSGTGDTQYF. CDR3 in DNA: TGTGCCAGCAGTTTTTCGGGGACGGGGGATACGCAGTATTTT.

In its sample, this clonotype was seen many times. The V and J genes are TRBV20-1 and TRBJ1-2; maybe TRBD1 (6 bases). The CDR3 covers 14 residues. The germline V gene encodes CDR1 DFQATT and CDR2 SNEGSKA (reference sequence). V shed 1 base and J shed 8 bases, with 17 bases lying between them. The CDR3 DNA reads as TGCAGTGCTAGAGTAGGGACACAAGGAGAGGGCTACACCTTC. It specifies CSARVGTQGEGYTF.

This clonotype has a count of ten or more. The chain uses TRBV7-9 and TRBJ2-3, with D possibly called TRBD1 or TRBD2 (5 bases each). The V end lost 5 bases, the J end lost 4 bases, and 16 bases lay between the germline ends. Germline V gene data show CDR1 as SEHNR and CDR2 as FQNEAQ (reference sequence). This CDR3 has 15 amino acids. CDR3 in DNA: TGTGCCAGCAGCCCCCAGTGGGGGAAAGCAGATACGCAGTATTTT. The encoded protein is CASSPQWGKADTQYF.

This clonotype was counted many times. The chain carries TRBV12-3 or TRBV12-4 and TRBJ2-7; D is uncertain. This CDR3 has 13 amino acids. V was clipped by 6 bases and J by 2 bases, with 11 bases between them. CDR3 residues: CASRAATPYEQYF. The DNA of the CDR3 is TGTGCCAGCAGGGCAGCCACACCCTACGAGCAGTACTTC.

The table lists this clonotype with many counts. The chain carries TRBV7-8 and TRBJ1-4, with D perhaps TRBD1 (6 bases). The CDR3 is made up of 14 amino acids. V dropped 2 bases and J dropped 7 bases, with 11 bases sitting between them. In germline, CDR1 is SGHVS, CDR2 FQNEAQ. CDR3 DNA sequence: TGTGCCAGCAGCTTATGGGGGGGCGGTGAAAAACTGTTTTTT. It yields the protein CASSLWGGGEKLFF. Full variable domain (remainder filled in from reference TRBV7-8 and TRBJ1-4): GAGVSQSPRYKVAKRGQDVALRCDPISGHVSLFWYQQALGQGPEFLTYFQNEAQLDKSGLPSDRFFAERPEGSVSTLKIQRTQQEDSAVYLCASSLWGGGEKLFFGSGTQLSVL.

This clonotype was observed many times. V usage is TRBV20-1 and J usage is TRBJ2-5, with 7 bases lining up with TRBD2. Germline CDR1 DFQATT, CDR2 SNEGSKA (reference sequence). Germline trimming cut 2 bases from V and 5 bases from J; bases unmatched to any gene: 5. This CDR3 is built from 13 residues. This chain's CDR3 is CSARKRGGETQYF. In nucleotides, the CDR3 is TGCAGTGCTAGAAAGCGGGGCGGGGAGACCCAGTACTTC.

In its sample, this clonotype was seen many times. The rearrangement links TRBV5-1 to TRBJ1-5; D not resolved. The CDR3 totals 14 residues. CDR1 is SGHRS and CDR2 is YFSETQ in the germline V gene. Trimming left V 0 bases short and J 2 bases short, with 6 bases between. CDR3 nucleotide sequence: TGCGCCAGCAGCTTGGTGACTGGCAATCAGCCCCAGCATTTT. It translates to CASSLVTGNQPQHF.

This clonotype has ten or more counts. V and J are TRBV7-6 and TRBJ2-1; a weak D match, TRBD1 (8 bases). Per germline, CDR1 SGHVS and CDR2 FNYEAQ. V dropped 5 bases and J dropped 8 bases, with 16 bases sitting between them. There are 14 residues in the CDR3. The CDR3 protein is CASSQGQGGYEQFF. The CDR3 nucleotides read TGTGCCAGCAGCCAAGGACAGGGAGGGTATGAGCAGTTCTTC.

At least ten counts were recorded for this clonotype. The chain links TRBV7-6 to TRBJ2-7; possible D gene TRBD1, 6 bases. Germline lookup yields CDR1 SGHVS and CDR2 FNYEAQ. V lost 2 bases and J lost 1, with 15 bases in between. The CDR3 covers 16 residues. The CDR3 coding sequence is TGTGCCAGCAGCTTACCCTCACAGGGCGCATCCTACGAGCAGTACTTC. This sequence encodes CASSLPSQGASYEQYF.